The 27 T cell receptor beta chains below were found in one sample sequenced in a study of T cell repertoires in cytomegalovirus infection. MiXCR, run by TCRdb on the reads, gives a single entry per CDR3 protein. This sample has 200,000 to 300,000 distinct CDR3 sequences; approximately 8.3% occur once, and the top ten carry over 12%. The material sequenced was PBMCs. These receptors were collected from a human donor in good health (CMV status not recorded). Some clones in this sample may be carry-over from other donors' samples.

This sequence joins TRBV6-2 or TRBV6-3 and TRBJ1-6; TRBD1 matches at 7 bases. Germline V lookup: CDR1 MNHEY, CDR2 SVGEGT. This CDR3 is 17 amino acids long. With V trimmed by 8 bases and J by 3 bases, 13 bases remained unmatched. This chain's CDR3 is CASCSVWTGNYNSPLHF. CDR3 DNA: TGTGCCAGCTGTTCCGTTTGGACAGGCAACTATAATTCACCCCTCCACTTT.

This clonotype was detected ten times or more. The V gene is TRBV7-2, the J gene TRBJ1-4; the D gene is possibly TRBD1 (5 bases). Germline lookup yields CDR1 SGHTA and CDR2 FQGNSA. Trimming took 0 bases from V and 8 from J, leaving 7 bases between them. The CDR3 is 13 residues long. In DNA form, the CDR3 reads TGTGCCAGCAGCTTAGCGCGGGGGGAAAAACTGTTTTTT. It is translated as CASSLARGEKLFF.

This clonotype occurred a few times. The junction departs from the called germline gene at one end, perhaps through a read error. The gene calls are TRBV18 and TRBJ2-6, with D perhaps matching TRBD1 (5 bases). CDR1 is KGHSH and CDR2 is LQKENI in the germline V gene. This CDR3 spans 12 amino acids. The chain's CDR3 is CASSPRANVQTF. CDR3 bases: TGTGCCAGCTCGCCCAGGGCCAACGTCCAGACTTTC.

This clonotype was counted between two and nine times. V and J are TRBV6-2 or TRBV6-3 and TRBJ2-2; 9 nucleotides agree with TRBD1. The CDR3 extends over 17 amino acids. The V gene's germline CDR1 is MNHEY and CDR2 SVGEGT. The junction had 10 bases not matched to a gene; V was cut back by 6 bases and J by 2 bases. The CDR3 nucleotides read TGTGCCAGCAGATGGGGGACAGGGCAGGTTAACACCGGGGAGCTGTTTTTT. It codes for CASRWGTGQVNTGELFF.

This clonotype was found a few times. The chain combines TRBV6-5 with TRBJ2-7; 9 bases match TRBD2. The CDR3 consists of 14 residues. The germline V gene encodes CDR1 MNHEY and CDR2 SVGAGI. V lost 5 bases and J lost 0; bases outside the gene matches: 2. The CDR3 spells CASSRTSVSYEQYF. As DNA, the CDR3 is TGTGCCAGCAGTCGGACTAGCGTCTCCTACGAGCAGTACTTC.

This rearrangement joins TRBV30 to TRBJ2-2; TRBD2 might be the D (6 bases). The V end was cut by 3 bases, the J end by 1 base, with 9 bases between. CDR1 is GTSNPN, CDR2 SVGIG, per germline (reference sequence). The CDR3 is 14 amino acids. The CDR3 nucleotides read TGTGCCTGGAGCTATAGCGGGAACACCGGGGAGCTGTTTTTT. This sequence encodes CAWSYSGNTGELFF.

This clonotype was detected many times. The CDR3 reads CASTSGTWQYF. In DNA form, the CDR3 reads TGTGCCAGCACCTCAGGGACTTGGCAGTACTTC. V gene TRBV7-2 combines with J gene TRBJ2-7; tentatively, D is TRBD2 (6 bases). CDR1 and CDR2 from the germline V gene are SGHTA and FQGNSA. The CDR3 is 11 amino acids. V lost 7 bases, J lost 9 bases, and 13 bases lay in between.

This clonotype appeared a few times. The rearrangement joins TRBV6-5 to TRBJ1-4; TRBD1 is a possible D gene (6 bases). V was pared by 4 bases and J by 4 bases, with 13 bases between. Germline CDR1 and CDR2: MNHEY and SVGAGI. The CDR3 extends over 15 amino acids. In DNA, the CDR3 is TGTGCCAGCAGTTTCCAACAGGGACTTAATGAAAAACTGTTTTTT. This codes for CASSFQQGLNEKLFF.

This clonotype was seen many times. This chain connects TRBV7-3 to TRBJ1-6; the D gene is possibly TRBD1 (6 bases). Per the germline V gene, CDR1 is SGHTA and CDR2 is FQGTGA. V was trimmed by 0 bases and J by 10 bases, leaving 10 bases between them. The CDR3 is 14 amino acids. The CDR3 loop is CASSLTPGTSPLHF. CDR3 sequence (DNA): TGTGCCAGCAGCTTAACCCCAGGGACATCACCCCTCCACTTT.

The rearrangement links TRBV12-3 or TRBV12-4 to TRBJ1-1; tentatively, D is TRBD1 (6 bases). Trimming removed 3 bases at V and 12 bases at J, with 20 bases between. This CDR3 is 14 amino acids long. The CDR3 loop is CASSFGGGGSRPFF. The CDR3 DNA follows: TGTGCCAGCAGTTTCGGAGGGGGGGGCAGCAGGCCTTTCTTT.

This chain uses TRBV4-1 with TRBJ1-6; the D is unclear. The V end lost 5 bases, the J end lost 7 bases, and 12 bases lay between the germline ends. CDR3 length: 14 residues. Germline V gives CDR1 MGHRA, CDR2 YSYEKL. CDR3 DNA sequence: TGCGCCAGCAGCACCGACTGGGCCAATTCACCCCTCCACTTT. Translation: CASSTDWANSPLHF.

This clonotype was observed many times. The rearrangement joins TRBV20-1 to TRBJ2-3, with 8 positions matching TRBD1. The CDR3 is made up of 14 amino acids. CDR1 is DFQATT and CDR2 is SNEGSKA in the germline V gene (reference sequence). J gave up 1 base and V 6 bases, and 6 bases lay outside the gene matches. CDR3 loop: CSASLDRGTDTQYF. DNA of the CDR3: TGCAGTGCATCCCTGGACAGGGGCACAGATACGCAGTATTTT.

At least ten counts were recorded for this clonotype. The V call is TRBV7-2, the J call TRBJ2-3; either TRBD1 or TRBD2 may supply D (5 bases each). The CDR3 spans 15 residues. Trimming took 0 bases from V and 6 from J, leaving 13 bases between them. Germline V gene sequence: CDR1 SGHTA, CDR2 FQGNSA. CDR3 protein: CASSLAGGGPDTQYF. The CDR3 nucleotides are TGTGCCAGCAGCTTAGCGGGTGGGGGTCCGGATACGCAGTATTTT.

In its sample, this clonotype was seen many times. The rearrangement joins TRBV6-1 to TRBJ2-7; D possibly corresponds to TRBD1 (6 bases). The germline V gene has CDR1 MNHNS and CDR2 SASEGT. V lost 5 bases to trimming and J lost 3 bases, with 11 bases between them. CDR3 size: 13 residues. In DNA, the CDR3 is TGTGCCAGCAGTCACCGGGACAACTACGAGCAGTACTTC. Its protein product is CASSHRDNYEQYF.

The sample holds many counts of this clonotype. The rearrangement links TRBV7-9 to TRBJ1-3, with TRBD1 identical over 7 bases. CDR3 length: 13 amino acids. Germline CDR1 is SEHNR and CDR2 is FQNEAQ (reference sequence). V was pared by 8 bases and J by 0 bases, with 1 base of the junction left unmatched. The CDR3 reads CASDRDSGNTIYF. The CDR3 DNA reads TGTGCCAGCGACAGGGACTCTGGAAACACCATATATTTT.

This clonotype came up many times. The CDR3, as DNA: TGTGCCAGCAGTTTAGAGGACAGGGGACGTCAGCCCCAGCATTTT. It codes for CASSLEDRGRQPQHF. The chain links TRBV28 to TRBJ1-5; 9 positions agree with TRBD1. The germline V gene has CDR1 MDHEN and CDR2 SYDVKM. This CDR3 region has 15 residues. With 2 bases clipped from V and 6 bases from J, the junction kept 5 bases outside the gene matches.

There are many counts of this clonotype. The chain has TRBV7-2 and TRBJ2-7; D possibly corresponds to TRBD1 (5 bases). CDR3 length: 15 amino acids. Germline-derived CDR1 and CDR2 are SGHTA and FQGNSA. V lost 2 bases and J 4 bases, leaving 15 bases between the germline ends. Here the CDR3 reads CASSLLQGTVYEQYF. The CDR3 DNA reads TGTGCCAGCAGCTTATTGCAGGGTACGGTTTACGAGCAGTACTTC. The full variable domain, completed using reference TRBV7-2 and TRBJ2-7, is GAGVSQSPSNKVTEKGKDVELRCDPISGHTALYWYRQSLGQGLEFLIYFQGNSAPDKSGLPSDRFSAERTGGSVSTLTIQRTQQEDSAVYLCASSLLQGTVYEQYFGPGTRLTVT.

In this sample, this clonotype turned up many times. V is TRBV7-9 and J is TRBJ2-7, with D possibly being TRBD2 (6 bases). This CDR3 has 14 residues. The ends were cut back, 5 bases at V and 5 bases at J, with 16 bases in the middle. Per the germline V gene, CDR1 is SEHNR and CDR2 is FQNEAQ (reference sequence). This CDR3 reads CASSPGLVADEQYF. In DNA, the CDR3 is TGTGCCAGCAGCCCAGGACTTGTAGCGGACGAGCAGTACTTC.

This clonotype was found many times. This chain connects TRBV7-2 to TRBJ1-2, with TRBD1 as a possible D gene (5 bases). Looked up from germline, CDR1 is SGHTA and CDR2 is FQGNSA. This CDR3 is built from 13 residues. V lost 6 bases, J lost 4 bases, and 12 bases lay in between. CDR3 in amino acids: CASSSGGVYGYTF. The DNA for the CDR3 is TGTGCCAGCAGTTCCGGGGGGGTCTATGGCTACACCTTC. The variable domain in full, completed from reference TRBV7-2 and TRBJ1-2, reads GAGVSQSPSNKVTEKGKDVELRCDPISGHTALYWYRQSLGQGLEFLIYFQGNSAPDKSGLPSDRFSAERTGGSVSTLTIQRTQQEDSAVYLCASSSGGVYGYTFGSGTRLTVV.

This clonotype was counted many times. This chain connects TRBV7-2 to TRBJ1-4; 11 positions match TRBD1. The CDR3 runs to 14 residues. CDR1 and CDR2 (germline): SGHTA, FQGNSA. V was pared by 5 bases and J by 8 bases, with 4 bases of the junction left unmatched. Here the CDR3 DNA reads TGTGCCAGCAGCACCGGGACAGGGGGGGAAAAACTGTTTTTT. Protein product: CASSTGTGGEKLFF.

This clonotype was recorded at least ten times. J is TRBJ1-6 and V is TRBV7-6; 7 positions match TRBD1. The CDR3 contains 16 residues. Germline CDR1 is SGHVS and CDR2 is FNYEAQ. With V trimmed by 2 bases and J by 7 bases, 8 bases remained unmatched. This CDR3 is CASSLSRSGGNSPLHF. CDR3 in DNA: TGTGCCAGCAGCTTAAGTCGTTCAGGGGGGAATTCACCCCTCCACTTT.

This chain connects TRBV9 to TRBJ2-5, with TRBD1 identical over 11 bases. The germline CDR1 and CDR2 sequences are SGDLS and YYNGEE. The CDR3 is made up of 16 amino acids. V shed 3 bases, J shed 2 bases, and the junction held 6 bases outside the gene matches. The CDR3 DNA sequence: TGTGCCAGCAGCGGAGTGGGGACAGGGGGACAAGAGACCCAGTACTTC. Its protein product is CASSGVGTGGQETQYF.

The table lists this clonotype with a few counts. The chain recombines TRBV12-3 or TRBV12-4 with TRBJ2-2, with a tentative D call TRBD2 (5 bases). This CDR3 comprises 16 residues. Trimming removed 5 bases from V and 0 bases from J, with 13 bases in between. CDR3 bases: TGTGCCAGCAGTCCTGGAGGACTGACGAACACCGGGGAGCTGTTTTTT. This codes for CASSPGGLTNTGELFF.

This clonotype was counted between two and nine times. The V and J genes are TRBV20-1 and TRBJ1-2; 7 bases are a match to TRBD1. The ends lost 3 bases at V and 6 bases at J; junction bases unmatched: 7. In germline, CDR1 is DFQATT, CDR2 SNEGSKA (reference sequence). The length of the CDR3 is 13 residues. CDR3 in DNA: TGCAGTGCTAGTGGAAGACAGGGCCATGGCTACACCTTC. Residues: CSASGRQGHGYTF.

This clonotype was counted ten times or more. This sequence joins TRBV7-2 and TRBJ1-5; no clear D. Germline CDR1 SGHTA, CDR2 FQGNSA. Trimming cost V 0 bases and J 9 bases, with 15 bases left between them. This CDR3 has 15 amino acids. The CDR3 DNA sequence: TGTGCCAGCAGCTTAGCGAACCCCGAGGTATCGCCCCAGCATTTT. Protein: CASSLANPEVSPQHF.

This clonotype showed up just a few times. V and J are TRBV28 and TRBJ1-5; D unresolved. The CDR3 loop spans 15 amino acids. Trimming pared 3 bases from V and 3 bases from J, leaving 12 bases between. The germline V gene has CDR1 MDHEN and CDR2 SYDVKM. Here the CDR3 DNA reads TGTGCCAGCAGTTTCCGTCAGGTCGCCAATCAGCCCCAGCATTTT. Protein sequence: CASSFRQVANQPQHF.

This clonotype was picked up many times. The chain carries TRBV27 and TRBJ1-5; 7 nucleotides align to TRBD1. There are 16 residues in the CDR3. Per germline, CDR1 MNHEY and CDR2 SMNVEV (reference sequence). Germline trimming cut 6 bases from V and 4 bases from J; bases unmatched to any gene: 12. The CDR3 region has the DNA TGTGCCAGCAGCCCACTCGGGACAGTAGGTAATCAGCCCCAGCATTTT. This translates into CASSPLGTVGNQPQHF.